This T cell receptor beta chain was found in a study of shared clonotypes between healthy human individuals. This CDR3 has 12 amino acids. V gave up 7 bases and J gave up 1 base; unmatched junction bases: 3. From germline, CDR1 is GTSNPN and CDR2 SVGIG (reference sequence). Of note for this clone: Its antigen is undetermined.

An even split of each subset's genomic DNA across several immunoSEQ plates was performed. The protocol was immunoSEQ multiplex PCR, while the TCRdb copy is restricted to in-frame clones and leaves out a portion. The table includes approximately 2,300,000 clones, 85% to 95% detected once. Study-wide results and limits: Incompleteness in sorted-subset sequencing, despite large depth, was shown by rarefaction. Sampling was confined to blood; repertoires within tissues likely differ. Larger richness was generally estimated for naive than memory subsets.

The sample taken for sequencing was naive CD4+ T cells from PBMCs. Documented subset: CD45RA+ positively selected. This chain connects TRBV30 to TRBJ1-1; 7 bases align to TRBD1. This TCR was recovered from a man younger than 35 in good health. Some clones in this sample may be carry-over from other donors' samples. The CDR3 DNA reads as TGTGCCTTGAGGACAGGGAACACTGAAGCTTTCTTT. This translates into CALRTGNTEAFF.